The 8 T cell receptor beta chains given below trace back to one sample, sequenced in a study of blood T cell repertoires in COVID-19. TCRdb's table, derived via immunoSEQ multiplex PCR, lists solely in-frame clones and lacks some. This table has about 360,000 clones, about 87% appearing once. Source material: PBMCs or T cells enriched from blood (not recorded which). These receptors all stem from a man aged 35-49 years in a cohort exposed to, infected with or recovered from COVID-19 (not recorded which).

The chain recombines TRBV7-6 with TRBJ2-3; 13 bases align to TRBD2. The V gene's germline CDR1 is SGHVS and CDR2 FNYEAQ. V was clipped by 5 bases and J by 4 bases; unmatched bases: 9. The CDR3 runs to 17 residues. CDR3 DNA sequence: TGTGCCAGCAGCCCACGGACTAGCGGGAGTGGTGCAGATACGCAGTATTTT. Translating it yields CASSPRTSGSGADTQYF.

The CDR3 nucleotides are TGTGCCAGCAGCTTCTCGGACCAAGAGACCCAGTACTTC. Its protein product is CASSFSDQETQYF. The J gene is TRBJ2-5, the V gene TRBV11-2; D gene uncertain. In germline, CDR1 is SGHAT, CDR2 FQNNGV. V gave up 3 bases and J gave up 0 bases, with 5 bases separating them. This CDR3 is built from 13 residues.

The rearrangement links TRBV4-1 to TRBJ1-5; TRBD1 might be the D (6 bases). Trimming took 0 bases from V and 6 from J, leaving 9 bases between them. CDR1 is MGHRA, CDR2 YSYEKL, per germline. This CDR3 is built from 14 residues. CDR3 sequence: CASSQEQGSQPQHF. In nucleotides, the CDR3 is TGCGCCAGCAGCCAAGAACAGGGTAGTCAGCCCCAGCATTTT.

The V gene is TRBV9, the J gene TRBJ2-7; unclear D gene. CDR1 is SGDLS, CDR2 YYNGEE, per germline. With 4 bases removed from V and 4 bases from J, the gap between germline ends came to 18 bases. The CDR3 covers 15 residues. CDR3 DNA sequence: TGTGCCAGCAGCAACTACGCCGGGTTCGAGTACGAGCAGTACTTC. It specifies CASSNYAGFEYEQYF.

The chain employs TRBV30 and TRBJ1-2, with 7 bases that match TRBD1. Germline CDR1 reads GTSNPN; CDR2 reads SVGIG (reference sequence). V lost 0 bases to trimming and J lost 8 bases; unmatched junction nucleotides: 9. This CDR3 has 14 amino acids. CDR3 loop: CAWSVPGQGVGYTF. The CDR3 bases are TGTGCCTGGAGTGTACCGGGGCAGGGGGTAGGCTACACCTTC. The full variable domain, with the rest looked up from reference TRBV30 and TRBJ1-2, is SQTIHQWPATLVQPVGSPLSLECTVEGTSNPNLYWYRQAAGRGLQLLFYSVGIGQISSEVPQNLSASRPQDRQFILSSKKLLLSDSGFYLCAWSVPGQGVGYTFGSGTRLTVV.

J is TRBJ2-7 and V is TRBV28; D may be TRBD1 (5 bases). The CDR3 spans 15 residues. V lost 3 bases to trimming and J lost 0 bases, with 12 bases between them. Germline V gene lookup returns CDR1 MDHEN and CDR2 SYDVKM. In DNA, the CDR3 is TGTGCCAGCAGTTTGGCGTCCGACAGCTCCTACGAGCAGTACTTC. Protein: CASSLASDSSYEQYF.

The rearrangement uses TRBV7-8 and TRBJ1-3, with TRBD1 as a possible D gene (5 bases). The CDR3 totals 14 residues. Germline CDR1 SGHVS, CDR2 FQNEAQ. V was pared by 3 bases and J by 3 bases, with 9 bases between. DNA for the CDR3: TGTGCCAGCAGCTTGGGGGGGGGTGGAAACACCATATATTTT. Translating it yields CASSLGGGGNTIYF.

In this sample, this clone turned up once. V and J are TRBV27 and TRBJ1-2, with a weak D call TRBD1 (5 bases). Germline-derived CDR1 and CDR2 are MNHEY and SMNVEV (reference sequence). The CDR3 extends over 13 amino acids. Trimming stripped 3 bases from V and 6 bases from J, with 11 bases between. For the CDR3, the DNA is TGTGCCAGCAGTTTTGCCCAGGGCCATGGCTACACCTTC. Residues: CASSFAQGHGYTF.